The 14 T cell receptor beta chains below all came from one sample that was sequenced in a study of T cell responses to AZD1222 COVID-19 vaccine. Profiling relied on immunoSEQ multiplex PCR, and the TCRdb table lists in-frame clones only, not all of them. This table has approximately 150,000 clones, about nine tenths appearing once. The specimen comprised peripheral blood, sampled on day 0 of AZD1222 vaccination. The receptors shown here come from an adult in good health.

This clone was detected a few times. As DNA, the CDR3 is TGTGCCAGCAGTTACTCCCCCTATAGCAATCAGCCCCAGCATTTT. Its translation is CASSYSPYSNQPQHF. The V call is TRBV6-5, the J call TRBJ1-5; D remains ambiguous. Trimming pared 0 bases from V and 0 bases from J, leaving 6 bases between. The germline gives CDR1 MNHEY, CDR2 SVGAGI. There are 15 residues in the CDR3.

This chain joins TRBV11-1 and TRBJ2-3; TRBD1 might be the D (5 bases). CDR1 and CDR2 (germline): SGHAT, FQDESV (reference sequence). The CDR3 is made up of 14 amino acids. The V end lost 7 bases, the J end lost 2 bases, and 13 bases lay between the germline ends. The CDR3: CASTVDRLTDTQYF. CDR3 DNA sequence: TGTGCCAGCACCGTAGACAGACTCACAGATACGCAGTATTTT.

The chain uses TRBV5-4 and TRBJ1-6; 10 bases match TRBD1. Germline V gene sequence: CDR1 SGHNT, CDR2 YYREEE (reference sequence). V dropped 2 bases and J dropped 6; count of bases not matched to a gene: 2. There are 15 residues in the CDR3. This CDR3 is CASSFGTGANSPLHF. The CDR3 nucleotides are TGTGCCAGCAGCTTTGGGACAGGGGCTAATTCACCCCTCCACTTT.

The chain combines TRBV3-1 (or the pseudogene TRBV3-2) with TRBJ2-1; D gene uncertain. Looked up from germline, CDR1 is LGHDT and CDR2 is YNNKEL (reference sequence). The germline V and J ends were trimmed by 0 bases and 5 bases, with 8 bases remaining between them. The CDR3 runs to 14 residues. This CDR3 is CASSQEPSHNEQFF. The CDR3 nucleotides are TGTGCCAGCAGCCAAGAGCCCAGCCACAATGAGCAGTTCTTC.

The chain uses TRBV19 and TRBJ1-2; D unresolved. This CDR3 is 13 amino acids long. CDR1 LNHDA and CDR2 SQIVND come from the germline V gene (reference sequence). Trimming shortened V by 10 bases and J by 6 bases, and 18 bases separated the two germline ends. The CDR3 DNA reads as TGTGCCACCTCGGCTATGGGGTACGATGGCTACACCTTC. Translation gives CATSAMGYDGYTF.

The chain links TRBV7-3 to TRBJ1-4; D unclear. CDR1 is SGHTA and CDR2 is FQGTGA in the germline V gene. V was pared by 1 base and J by 0 bases, with 6 bases between. This CDR3 contains 15 residues. Written as DNA, the CDR3 is TGTGCCAGCAGCTTAATGCCCGCAACTAATGAAAAACTGTTTTTT. It yields the protein CASSLMPATNEKLFF.

This sequence joins TRBV5-6 and TRBJ2-3, with unresolved D. Per the germline V gene, CDR1 is SGHDT and CDR2 is YYEEEE. This CDR3 region has 13 residues. V was clipped by 0 bases and J by 7 bases, with 9 bases between them. Here the CDR3 reads CASSLDDAHTQYF. The CDR3 coding sequence is TGTGCCAGCAGCTTGGATGACGCGCATACGCAGTATTTT.

The rearrangement links TRBV19 to TRBJ1-5, with D perhaps TRBD1 (6 bases). This CDR3 has 16 amino acids. Trimming shortened V by 7 bases and J by 0 bases, and 16 bases separated the two germline ends. The germline gives CDR1 LNHDA, CDR2 SQIVND (reference sequence). The CDR3 loop reads CASTTRGGGSNQPQHF. Written as DNA, the CDR3 is TGTGCCAGTACCACCAGGGGCGGCGGTAGCAATCAGCCCCAGCATTTT.

This chain uses TRBV5-4 with TRBJ2-2, with D tentatively TRBD1 or TRBD2 (5 bases each). CDR3 size: 14 residues. Trimming took 4 bases from V and 6 from J, leaving 13 bases between them. Per germline, CDR1 SGHNT and CDR2 YYREEE (reference sequence). The CDR3: CASSPPLGAGELFF. Here the CDR3 DNA reads TGTGCCAGCAGCCCGCCCCTGGGGGCCGGGGAGCTGTTTTTT. Looking up the rest from reference TRBV5-4 and TRBJ2-2 gives the full variable domain: ETGVTQSPTHLIKTRGQQVTLRCSSQSGHNTVSWYQQALGQGPQFIFQYYREEENGRGNFPPRFSGLQFPNYSSELNVNALELDDSALYLCASSPPLGAGELFFGEGSRLTVL.

The chain recombines TRBV5-1 with TRBJ1-1; D gene unclear. The germline V gene encodes CDR1 SGHRS and CDR2 YFSETQ. Trimming left V 0 bases short and J 0 bases short, with 12 bases between. CDR3 length: 16 amino acids. The CDR3 loop is CASSLAVSSMNTEAFF. DNA of the CDR3: TGCGCCAGCAGCTTGGCCGTCAGTAGTATGAACACTGAAGCTTTCTTT.

The chain carries TRBV19 and TRBJ1-2; 8 bases are shared with TRBD1. The V and J ends lost 6 bases and 0 bases, in that order; junction bases with no gene match: 3. CDR3 length equals 14 residues. Germline-derived CDR1 and CDR2 are LNHDA and SQIVND (reference sequence). For the CDR3, the DNA is TGTGCCAGTAGAGGGACAGGATCTAACTATGGCTACACCTTC. Its translation: CASRGTGSNYGYTF.

The chain uses TRBV20-1 and TRBJ1-1; D remains unclear. In germline, CDR1 is DFQATT, CDR2 SNEGSKA (reference sequence). The length of the CDR3 is 14 residues. V shed 3 bases and J shed 1 base, with 12 bases lying between them. The CDR3 DNA is TGCAGTGCTAGTCGGCAGCCCGGGAACACTGAAGCTTTCTTT. It specifies CSASRQPGNTEAFF.

The CDR3 loop is CASSPAQKSNHGYTF. CDR3 nucleotides: TGTGCCAGCAGTCCCGCCCAAAAGTCGAACCATGGCTACACCTTC. The chain uses TRBV28 and TRBJ1-2; D gene unclear. The germline gives CDR1 MDHEN, CDR2 SYDVKM. V was clipped by 5 bases and J by 6 bases, with 19 bases between them. There are 15 residues in the CDR3.

The V gene is TRBV18, the J gene TRBJ1-1, with D perhaps matching TRBD1 (5 bases). The germline V gene encodes CDR1 KGHSH and CDR2 LQKENI. The CDR3 sequence is 13 residues long. The V gene lost 5 bases and the J gene lost 7 bases, with 14 bases spanning the gap. This CDR3 is CASSATMGGEAFF. CDR3 coding DNA: TGTGCCAGCTCAGCTACCATGGGGGGTGAAGCTTTCTTT.